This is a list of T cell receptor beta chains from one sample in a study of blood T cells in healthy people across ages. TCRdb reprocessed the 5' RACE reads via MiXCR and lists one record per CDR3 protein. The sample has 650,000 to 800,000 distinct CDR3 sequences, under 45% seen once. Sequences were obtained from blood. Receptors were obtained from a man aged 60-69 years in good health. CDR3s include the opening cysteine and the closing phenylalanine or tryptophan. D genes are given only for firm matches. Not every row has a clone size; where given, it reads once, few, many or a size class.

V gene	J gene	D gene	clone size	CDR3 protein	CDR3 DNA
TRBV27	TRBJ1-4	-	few	CASSLVIGEKLFF	TGTGCCAGCAGTTTAGTAATTGGTGAAAAACTGTTTTTT
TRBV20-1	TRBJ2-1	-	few	CSSRLQVSNEQFF	TGCAGCTCTAGGCTACAGGTTTCCAATGAGCAGTTCTTC
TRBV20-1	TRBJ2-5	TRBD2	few	CSARDFSGGGRTQYF	TGCAGTGCTAGAGATTTTAGCGGGGGGGGTCGGACCCAGTACTTC
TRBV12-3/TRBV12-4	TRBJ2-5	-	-	CASEPTWRGETQYF	TGTGCCAGCGAACCGACCTGGAGGGGGGAGACCCAGTACTTC
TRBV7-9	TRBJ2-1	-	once	CASSLWGGVYNEQFF	TGTGCCAGCAGCTTATGGGGCGGGGTCTACAATGAGCAGTTCTTC
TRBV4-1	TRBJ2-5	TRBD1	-	CASSEGPQGVETQYF	TGCGCCAGCAGCGAAGGACCCCAGGGGGTGGAGACCCAGTACTTC
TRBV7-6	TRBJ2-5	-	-	CASSLSDSMETQYF	TGTGCCAGCAGCCTCTCGGACAGTATGGAGACCCAGTACTTC
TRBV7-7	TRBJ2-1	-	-	CASSLGGQSSYNEQFF	TGTGCTAGCAGCTTAGGTGGACAGAGCTCCTACAATGAGCAGTTCTTC
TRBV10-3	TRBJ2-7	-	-	CAISLGRYEQYF	TGTGCCATCAGCCTAGGGAGGTATGAGCAGTACTTC
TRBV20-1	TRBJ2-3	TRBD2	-	CSASYSTGLAGGNTQYF	TGCAGTGCTAGCTATAGTACGGGGCTAGCGGGGGGAAATACGCAGTATTTT
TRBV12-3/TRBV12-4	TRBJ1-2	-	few	CASSEGEGYTF	TGTGCCAGCAGCGAGGGGGAAGGCTACACCTTC
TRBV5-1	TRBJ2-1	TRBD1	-	CASSPDRVFGNEQFF	TGCGCCAGCAGCCCGGACAGGGTCTTTGGTAATGAGCAGTTCTTC
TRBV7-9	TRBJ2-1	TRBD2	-	CASSLASGVYEQFF	TGTGCCAGCAGCTTAGCTAGCGGGGTATATGAGCAGTTCTTC
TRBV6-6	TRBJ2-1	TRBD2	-	CASRDSGGVYNEQFF	TGTGCCAGCAGAGATAGCGGGGGGGTCTACAATGAGCAGTTCTTC
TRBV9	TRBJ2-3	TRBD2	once	CASSEEGLAGLDTQYF	TGTGCCAGCAGCGAAGAGGGACTAGCGGGGCTAGATACGCAGTATTTT
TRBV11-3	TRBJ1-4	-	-	CASSSGPGPNEKLFF	TGTGCCAGCAGCTCGGGTCCGGGGCCTAATGAAAAATTGTTTTTT
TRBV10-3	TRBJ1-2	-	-	CAISTGPGDYGYTF	TGTGCCATCTCGACCGGCCCGGGGGACTATGGCTACACCTTC
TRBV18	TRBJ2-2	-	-	CASSPNGVNTGELFF	TGTGCCAGCTCACCAAACGGGGTAAACACCGGGGAGCTGTTTTTT
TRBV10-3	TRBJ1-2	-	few	CAISDRPGVGDGYTF	TGTGCCATCAGTGATCGGCCGGGAGTTGGCGATGGCTACACCTTC
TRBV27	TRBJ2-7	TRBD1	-	CASSLSRGTGSYEQYF	TGTGCCAGCAGTTTATCGAGGGGGACAGGATCCTACGAGCAGTACTTC
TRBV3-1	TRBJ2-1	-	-	CASSQDEGSYNEQFF	TGTGCCAGCAGCCAAGATGAGGGTTCCTACAATGAGCAGTTCTTC
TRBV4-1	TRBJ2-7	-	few	CASSQGTAEAYEQYF	TGCGCCAGCAGCCAAGGGACCGCGGAGGCCTACGAGCAGTACTTC
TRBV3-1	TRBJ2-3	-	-	CASSRNPSITDTQYF	TGTGCCAGCAGCCGTAACCCTTCAATCACAGATACGCAGTATTTT
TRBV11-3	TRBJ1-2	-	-	CASSSDKEGYGYTF	TGTGCCAGCAGCTCGGACAAGGAGGGATATGGCTACACCTTC
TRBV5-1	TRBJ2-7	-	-	CASSLGNGGEQDF	TGCGCCAGCAGCTTGGGAAACGGGGGCGAGCAGGACTTC
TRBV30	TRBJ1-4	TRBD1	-	CAWTTGLGEKLFF	TGTGCCTGGACGACAGGGTTGGGGGAAAAACTGTTTTTT
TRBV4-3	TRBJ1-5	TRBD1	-	CASSQSRQGSQPQHF	TGCGCCAGCAGCCAAAGCCGACAGGGGAGTCAGCCCCAGCATTTT
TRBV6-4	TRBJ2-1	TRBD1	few	CANIPETPKDRGNEQFF	TGTGCCAACATCCCTGAGACTCCTAAGGACAGGGGCAATGAGCAGTTCTTC
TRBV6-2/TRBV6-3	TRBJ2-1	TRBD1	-	CASSTGRTGTDNEQFF	TGTGCCAGCAGTACCGGCCGGACAGGGACCGACAATGAGCAGTTCTTC
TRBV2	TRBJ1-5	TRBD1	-	CASRARQGNQPQHF	TGTGCCAGCAGGGCCAGACAGGGGAATCAGCCCCAGCATTTT
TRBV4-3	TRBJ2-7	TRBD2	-	CASSQELTGEGHYEQYF	TGCGCCAGCAGCCAAGAATTAACCGGGGAGGGTCACTACGAGCAGTACTTC
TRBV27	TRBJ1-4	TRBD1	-	CASSPNRDRKMEKLFF	TGTGCCAGCAGTCCAAACCGGGACAGGAAGATGGAAAAACTGTTTTTT
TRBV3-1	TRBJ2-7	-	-	CASSQIGTKVLYF	TGTGCCAGCAGCCAGATAGGGACCAAAGTTCTGTACTTC
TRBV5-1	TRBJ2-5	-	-	CASTLGQGVLGETQYF	TGCGCCAGCACCCTCGGGCAGGGTGTCCTGGGGGAGACCCAGTACTTC
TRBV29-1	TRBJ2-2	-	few	CSVRGDTGELFF	TGCAGCGTCAGGGGAGACACCGGGGAGCTGTTTTTT
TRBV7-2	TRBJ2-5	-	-	CASSVGPEETQYF	TGTGCCAGCAGCGTAGGACCAGAAGAGACCCAGTACTTC
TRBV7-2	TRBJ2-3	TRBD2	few	CASSLDGGGASDTQYF	TGTGCCAGCAGCTTAGATGGCGGGGGGGCGTCAGATACGCAGTATTTT
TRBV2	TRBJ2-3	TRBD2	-	CASSIERGGLTDTQYF	TGTGCCAGCAGTATAGAACGGGGGGGCCTCACAGATACGCAGTATTTT
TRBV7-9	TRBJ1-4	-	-	CASRQVEEKLFF	TGTGCCAGCAGACAGGTTGAGGAAAAACTGTTTTTT
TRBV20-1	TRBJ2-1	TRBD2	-	CSARAGENGDEQFF	TGCAGTGCCAGAGCGGGGGAAAACGGTGATGAGCAGTTCTTC
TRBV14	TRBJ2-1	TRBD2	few	CASSGGGHEQFF	TGTGCCAGCAGCGGGGGGGGACATGAGCAGTTCTTC
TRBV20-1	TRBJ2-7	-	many	CSARDNGDHSWEQYF	TGCAGTGCTAGAGATAATGGTGATCACAGCTGGGAGCAGTACTTC
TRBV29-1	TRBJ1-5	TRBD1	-	CSVVMEGHRGQPQHF	TGCAGCGTGGTGATGGAGGGACACAGGGGTCAGCCCCAGCATTTT
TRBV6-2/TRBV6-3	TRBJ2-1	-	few	CASSYPRVGQEGNNNEQFF	TGTGCCAGCAGTTACCCACGGGTGGGGCAGGAAGGGAATAACAATGAGCAGTTCTTC